This entry features one TCR beta chain sequence. This specimen belongs to a study of cytomegalovirus exposure and HLA in healthy donors. The ends were cut back, 5 bases at V and 5 bases at J, with 15 bases in the middle. This CDR3 contains 14 residues. CDR1 is MDHEN and CDR2 is SYDVKM in the germline V gene. 13 Jbeta primers and 60 Vbeta primers were used for the PCR. Profiling relied on immunoSEQ multiplex PCR, and the TCRdb table lists in-frame clones only, not all of them. The repertoire has over 120,000 clones, around 82% of them found once; the top ten carry approximately 2.5%. V gene TRBV28 combines with J gene TRBJ2-5; D is perhaps TRBD2 (5 bases). The source material was PBMCs. The TCR comes from a woman aged 18 to 35 in good health and CMV-seropositive. The CDR3, as DNA: TGTGCCAGCAGTCCCCGGACTTTAGGGGAGACCCAGTACTTC. This encodes CASSPRTLGETQYF.